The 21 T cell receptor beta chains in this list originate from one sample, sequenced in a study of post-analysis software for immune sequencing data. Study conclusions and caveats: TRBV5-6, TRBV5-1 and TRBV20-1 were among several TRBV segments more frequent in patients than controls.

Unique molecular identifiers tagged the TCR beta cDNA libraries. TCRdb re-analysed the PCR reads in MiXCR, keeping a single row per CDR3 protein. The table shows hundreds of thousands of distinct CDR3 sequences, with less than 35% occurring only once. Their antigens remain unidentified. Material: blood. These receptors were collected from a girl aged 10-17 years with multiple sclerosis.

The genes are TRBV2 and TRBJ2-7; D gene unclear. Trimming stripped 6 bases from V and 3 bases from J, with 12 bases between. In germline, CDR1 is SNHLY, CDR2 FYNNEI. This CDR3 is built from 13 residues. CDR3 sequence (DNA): TGTGCCAGCAGGGAACGGTTTCTCTACGAGCAGTACTTC. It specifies CASRERFLYEQYF.

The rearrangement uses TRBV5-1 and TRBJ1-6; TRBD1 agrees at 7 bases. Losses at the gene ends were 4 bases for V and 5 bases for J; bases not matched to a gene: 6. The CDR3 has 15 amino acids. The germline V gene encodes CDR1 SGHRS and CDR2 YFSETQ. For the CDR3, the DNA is TGCGCCAGCAGCGGATGGACAGGAGATAATTCACCCCTCCACTTT. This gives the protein CASSGWTGDNSPLHF.

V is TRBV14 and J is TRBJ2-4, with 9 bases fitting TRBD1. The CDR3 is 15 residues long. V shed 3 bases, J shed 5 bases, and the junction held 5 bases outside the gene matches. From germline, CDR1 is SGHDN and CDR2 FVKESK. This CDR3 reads CASSHLTGGQNIQYF. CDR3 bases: TGTGCCAGCAGCCACCTTACAGGGGGCCAAAACATTCAGTACTTC.

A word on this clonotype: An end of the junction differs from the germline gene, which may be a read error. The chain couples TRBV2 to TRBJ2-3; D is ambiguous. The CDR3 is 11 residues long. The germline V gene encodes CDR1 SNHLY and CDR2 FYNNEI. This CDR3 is CAGSSTDTQYF. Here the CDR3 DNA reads TGTGCCGGCAGCAGCACAGATACGCAGTATTTT.

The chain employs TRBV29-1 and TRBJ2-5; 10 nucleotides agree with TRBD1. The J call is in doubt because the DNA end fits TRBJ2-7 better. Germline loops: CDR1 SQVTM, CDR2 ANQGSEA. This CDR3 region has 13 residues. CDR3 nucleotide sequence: TGCAGCGTAGGGGGACAGGGGCCTTACGAGCAGTACTTC. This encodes CSVGGQGPYEQYF.

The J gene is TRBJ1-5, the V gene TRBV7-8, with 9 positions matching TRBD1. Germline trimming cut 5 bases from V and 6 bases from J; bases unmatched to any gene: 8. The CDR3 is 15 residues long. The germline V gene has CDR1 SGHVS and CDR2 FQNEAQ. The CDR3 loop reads CASSPRDRVIQPQHF. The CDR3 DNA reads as TGTGCCAGCAGCCCCCGGGACAGGGTGATTCAGCCCCAGCATTTT.

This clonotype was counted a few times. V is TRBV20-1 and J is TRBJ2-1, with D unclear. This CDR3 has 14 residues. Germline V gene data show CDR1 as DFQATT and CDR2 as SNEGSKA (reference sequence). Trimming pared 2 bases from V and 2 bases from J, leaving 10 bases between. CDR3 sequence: CSARLTGAYNEQFF. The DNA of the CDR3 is TGCAGTGCTAGACTGACTGGGGCCTACAATGAGCAGTTCTTC.

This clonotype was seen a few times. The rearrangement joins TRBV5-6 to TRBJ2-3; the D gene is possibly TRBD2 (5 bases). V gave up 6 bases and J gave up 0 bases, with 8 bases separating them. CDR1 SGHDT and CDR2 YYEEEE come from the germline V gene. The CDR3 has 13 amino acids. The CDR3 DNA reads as TGTGCCAGCAATCGGGGTAGCACAGATACGCAGTATTTT. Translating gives CASNRGSTDTQYF.

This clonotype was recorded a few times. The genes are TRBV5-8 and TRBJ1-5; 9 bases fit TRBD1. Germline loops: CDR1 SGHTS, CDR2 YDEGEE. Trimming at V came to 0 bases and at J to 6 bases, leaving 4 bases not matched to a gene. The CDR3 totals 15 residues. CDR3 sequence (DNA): TGTGCCAGCAGCTTGGGGGACAGGGTCAGTCAGCCCCAGCATTTT. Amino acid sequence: CASSLGDRVSQPQHF. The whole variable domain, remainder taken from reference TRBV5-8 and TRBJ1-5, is EAGVTQSPTHLIKTRGQQATLRCSPISGHTSVYWYQQALGLGLQFLLWYDEGEERNRGNFPPRFSGRQFPNYSSELNVNALELEDSALYLCASSLGDRVSQPQHFGDGTRLSIL.

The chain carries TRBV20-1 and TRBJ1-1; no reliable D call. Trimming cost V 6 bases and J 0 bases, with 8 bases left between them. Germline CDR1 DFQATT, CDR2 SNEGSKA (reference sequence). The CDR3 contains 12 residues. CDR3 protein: CSATTLNTEAFF. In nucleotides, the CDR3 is TGCAGTGCCACGACACTGAACACTGAAGCTTTCTTT.

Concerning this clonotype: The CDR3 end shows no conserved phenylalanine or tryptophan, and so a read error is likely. The CDR3 DNA follows: TGTGCCAGCAGCAGCCGGGACAGGGGATTCTGGCAGCCCCAGCATGTT. This codes for CASSSRDRGFWQPQHV. This chain connects TRBV5-6 to TRBJ1-5; 10 bases line up with TRBD1. This CDR3 is built from 16 residues. V was pared by 4 bases and J by 7 bases, with 11 bases of the junction left unmatched. Germline CDR1 and CDR2: SGHDT and YYEEEE.

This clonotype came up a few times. The CDR3 region has the DNA TGTGCCAGCAGTTTATGGGCCGGGGGCGCGATTGAGCAGTACTTC. Amino acid sequence: CASSLWAGGAIEQYF. The chain employs TRBV28 and TRBJ2-5; possibly TRBD1 or TRBD2 for D (6 bases each). This CDR3 has 15 amino acids. Germline values: CDR1 MDHEN, CDR2 SYDVKM. V lost 0 bases, J lost 11 bases, and 19 bases lay in between.

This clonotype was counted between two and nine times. CDR3 amino acids: CASSQDNRAVMGLLREQYF. In nucleotides, the CDR3 is TGCGCCAGCAGCCAAGATAATAGGGCGGTAATGGGTCTCCTACGAGAGCAGTACTTC. This rearrangement joins TRBV4-3 to TRBJ2-7; D is unclear. CDR3 length: 19 amino acids. Germline V gives CDR1 LGHNA, CDR2 YSLEER. The V gene lost 0 bases and the J gene lost 7 bases, with 28 bases spanning the gap.

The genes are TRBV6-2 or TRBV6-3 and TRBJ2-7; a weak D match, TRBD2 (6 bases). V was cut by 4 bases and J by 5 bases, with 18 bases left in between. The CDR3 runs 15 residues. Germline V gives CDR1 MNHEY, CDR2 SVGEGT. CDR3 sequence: CASSFTSRGLDEQYF. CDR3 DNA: TGTGCCAGCAGTTTTACGTCTCGGGGACTCGACGAGCAGTACTTC.

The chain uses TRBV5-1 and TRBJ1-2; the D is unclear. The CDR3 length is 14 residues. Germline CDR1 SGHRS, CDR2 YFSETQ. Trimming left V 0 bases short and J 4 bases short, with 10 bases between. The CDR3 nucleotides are TGCGCCAGCAGCTTGGAAGGACGGCCCTATGGCTACACCTTC. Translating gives CASSLEGRPYGYTF. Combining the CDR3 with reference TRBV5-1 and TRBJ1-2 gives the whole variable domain KAGVTQTPRYLIKTRGQQVTLSCSPISGHRSVSWYQQTPGQGLQFLFEYFSETQRNKGNFPGRFSGRQFSNSRSEMNVSTLELGDSALYLCASSLEGRPYGYTFGSGTRLTVV.

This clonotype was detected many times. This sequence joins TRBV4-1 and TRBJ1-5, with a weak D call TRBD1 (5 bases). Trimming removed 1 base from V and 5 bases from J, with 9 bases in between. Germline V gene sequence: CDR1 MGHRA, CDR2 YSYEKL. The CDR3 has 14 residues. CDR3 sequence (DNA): TGCGCCAGCAGCCAAGTGGACACCCATCAGCCCCAGCATTTT. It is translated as CASSQVDTHQPQHF.

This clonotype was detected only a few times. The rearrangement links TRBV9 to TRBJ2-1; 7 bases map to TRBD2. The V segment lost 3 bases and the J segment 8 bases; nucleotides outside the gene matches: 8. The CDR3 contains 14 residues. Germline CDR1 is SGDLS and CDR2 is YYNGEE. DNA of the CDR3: TGTGCCAGCAGCGAGCCTCTGGGGGGGGATGAGCAGTTCTTC. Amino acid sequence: CASSEPLGGDEQFF.

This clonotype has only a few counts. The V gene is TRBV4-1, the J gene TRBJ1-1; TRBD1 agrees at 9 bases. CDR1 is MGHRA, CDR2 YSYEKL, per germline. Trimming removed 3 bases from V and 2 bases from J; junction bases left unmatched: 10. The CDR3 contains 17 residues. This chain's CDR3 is CASSQHGTGRSNTEAFF. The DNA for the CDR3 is TGCGCCAGCAGCCAGCACGGGACAGGGAGATCTAACACTGAAGCTTTCTTT.

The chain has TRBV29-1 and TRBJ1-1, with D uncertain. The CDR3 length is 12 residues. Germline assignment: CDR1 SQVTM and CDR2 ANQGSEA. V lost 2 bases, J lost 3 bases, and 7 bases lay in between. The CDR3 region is CSVETAHTEAFF. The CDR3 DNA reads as TGCAGCGTTGAAACCGCGCACACTGAAGCTTTCTTT.

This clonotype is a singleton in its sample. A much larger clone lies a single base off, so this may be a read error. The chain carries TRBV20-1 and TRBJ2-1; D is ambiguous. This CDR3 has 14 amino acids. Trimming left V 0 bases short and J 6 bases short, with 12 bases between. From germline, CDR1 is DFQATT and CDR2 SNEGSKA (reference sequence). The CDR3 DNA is TGCAGTGCTAGAGATCCAGCAGGATTCAATGAGCAGTTCTTC. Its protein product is CSARDPAGFNEQFF.

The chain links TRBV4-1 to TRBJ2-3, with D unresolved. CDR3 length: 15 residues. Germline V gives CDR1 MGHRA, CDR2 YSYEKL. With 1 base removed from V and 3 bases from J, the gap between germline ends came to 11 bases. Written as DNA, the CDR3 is TGCGCCAGCAGCCAAGGGGCGACCAGTACAGATACGCAGTATTTT. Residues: CASSQGATSTDTQYF.